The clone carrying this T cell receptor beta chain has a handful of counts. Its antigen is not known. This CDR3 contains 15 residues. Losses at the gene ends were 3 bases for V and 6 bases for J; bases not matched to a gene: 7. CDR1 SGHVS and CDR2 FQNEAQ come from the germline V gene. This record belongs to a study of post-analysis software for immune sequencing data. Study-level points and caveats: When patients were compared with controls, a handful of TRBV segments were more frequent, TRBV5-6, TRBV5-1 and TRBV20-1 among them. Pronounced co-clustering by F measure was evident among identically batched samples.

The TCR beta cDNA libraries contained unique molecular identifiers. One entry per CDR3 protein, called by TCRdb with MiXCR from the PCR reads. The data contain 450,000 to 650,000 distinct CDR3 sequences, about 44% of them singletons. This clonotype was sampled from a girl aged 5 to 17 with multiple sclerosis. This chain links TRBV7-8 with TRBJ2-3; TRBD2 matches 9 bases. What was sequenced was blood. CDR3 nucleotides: TGTGCCAGCAGCTTCCCTAGCGGGGCTAGGGATACGCAGTATTTT. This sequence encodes CASSFPSGARDTQYF.